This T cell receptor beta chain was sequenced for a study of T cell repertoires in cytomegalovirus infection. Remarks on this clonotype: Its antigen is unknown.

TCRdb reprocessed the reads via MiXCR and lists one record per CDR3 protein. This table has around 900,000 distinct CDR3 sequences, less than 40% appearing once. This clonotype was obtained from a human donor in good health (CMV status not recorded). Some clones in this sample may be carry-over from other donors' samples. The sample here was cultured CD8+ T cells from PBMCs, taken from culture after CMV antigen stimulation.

The CDR3 DNA reads as TGTGCCAGCAGTTATTTCCGGTCCGACCCCCATCAGCCCCAGCATTTT. As protein: CASSYFRSDPHQPQHF. V and J are TRBV6-2 or TRBV6-3 and TRBJ1-5, with D unresolved. CDR1 and CDR2 from the germline V gene are MNHEY and SVGEGT. V dropped 3 bases and J dropped 5 bases, with 17 bases sitting between them. CDR3 length: 16 residues.